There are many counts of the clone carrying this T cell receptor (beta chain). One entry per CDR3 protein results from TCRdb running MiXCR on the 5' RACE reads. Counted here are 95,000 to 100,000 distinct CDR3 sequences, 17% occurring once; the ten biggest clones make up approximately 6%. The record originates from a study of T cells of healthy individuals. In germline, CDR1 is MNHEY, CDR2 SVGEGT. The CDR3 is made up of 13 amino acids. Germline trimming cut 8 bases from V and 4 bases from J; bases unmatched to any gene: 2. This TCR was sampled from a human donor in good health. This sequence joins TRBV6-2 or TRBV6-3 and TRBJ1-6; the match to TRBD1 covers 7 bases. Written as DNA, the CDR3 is TGTGCCAGCGGGGACAGATATAATTCACCCCTCCACTTT. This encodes CASGDRYNSPLHF.